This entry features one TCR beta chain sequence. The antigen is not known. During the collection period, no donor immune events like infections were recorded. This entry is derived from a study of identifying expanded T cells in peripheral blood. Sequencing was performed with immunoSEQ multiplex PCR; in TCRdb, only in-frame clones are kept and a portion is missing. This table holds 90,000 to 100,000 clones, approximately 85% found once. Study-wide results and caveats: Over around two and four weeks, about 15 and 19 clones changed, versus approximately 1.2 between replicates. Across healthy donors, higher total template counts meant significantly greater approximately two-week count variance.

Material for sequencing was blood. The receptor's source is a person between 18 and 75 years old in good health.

This CDR3 reads CASSEAGRETEAFF. In DNA, the CDR3 is TGTGCCAGCAGTGAAGCAGGCAGGGAGACTGAAGCTTTCTTT. The chain joins TRBV6-1 to TRBJ1-1, with D possibly matching TRBD1 (5 bases). Germline V lookup: CDR1 MNHNS, CDR2 SASEGT. V lost 0 bases to trimming and J lost 5 bases, with 10 bases between them. The CDR3 contains 14 residues.